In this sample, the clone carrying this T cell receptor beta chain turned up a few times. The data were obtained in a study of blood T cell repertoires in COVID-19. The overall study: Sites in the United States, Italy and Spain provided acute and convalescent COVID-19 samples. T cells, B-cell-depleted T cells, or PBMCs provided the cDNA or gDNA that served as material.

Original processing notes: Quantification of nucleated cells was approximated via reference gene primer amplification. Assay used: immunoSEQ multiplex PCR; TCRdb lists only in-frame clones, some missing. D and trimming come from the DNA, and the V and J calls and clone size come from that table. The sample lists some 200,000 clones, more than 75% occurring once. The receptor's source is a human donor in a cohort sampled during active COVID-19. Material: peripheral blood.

The CDR3 reads CASSPRQGPYEQYF. The DNA for the CDR3 is TGTGCCAGTAGTCCGAGACAGGGGCCATACGAGCAGTACTTC. This chain connects TRBV19 to TRBJ2-7, with 8 bases lining up with TRBD1. The germline V gene has CDR1 LNHDA and CDR2 SQIVND (reference sequence). V lost 5 bases to trimming and J lost 4 bases; unmatched junction nucleotides: 7. The length of the CDR3 is 14 residues.